One sample yielded the 26 T cell receptor beta chains listed below, sequenced in a study of T-cell reconstitution after alpha-beta-depleted transplantation in children. Using unique molecular identifiers, the investigators prepared the TCRbeta library. One entry per CDR3 protein results from TCRdb running MiXCR on the PCR reads. The sample lists approximately 400,000 distinct CDR3 sequences, around 15% occurring once. The sequences come from PBMCs, mostly from graft donor cells, collected 360 days after TCRalphabeta/CD19-depleted stem cell transplant. These TCRs come from a boy under two years old who had a stem cell transplant for Wiskott-Aldrich syndrome, so the T cells may come from the graft donor.

This sequence joins TRBV10-3 and TRBJ2-3; D ambiguous. This CDR3 contains 11 residues. Germline CDR1 is ENHRY and CDR2 is SYGVKD. The ends were cut back, 6 bases at V and 5 bases at J, with 6 bases in the middle. The DNA for the CDR3 is TGTGCCATCAGGATAGGAGATACGCAGTATTTT. Amino acid sequence: CAIRIGDTQYF.

The rearrangement links TRBV12-3 or TRBV12-4 to TRBJ1-4; D not certain. V gave up 8 bases and J gave up 4 bases, with 14 bases separating them. The length of the CDR3 is 14 residues. CDR3 DNA sequence: TGTGCCAGCCGACCTGGGGTGGTTAATGAAAAACTGTTTTTT. It translates to CASRPGVVNEKLFF.

This CDR3 is CASSLDGRYEQYF. CDR3 nucleotide sequence: TGTGCCAGCAGTTTGGATGGTCGCTACGAGCAGTACTTC. The rearrangement uses TRBV12-3 or TRBV12-4 and TRBJ2-7; no definite D call. The CDR3 is 13 residues long. The V end lost 3 bases, the J end lost 3 bases, and 9 bases lay between the germline ends.

V gene TRBV6-2 or TRBV6-3 combines with J gene TRBJ2-1, with 10 bases aligning to TRBD2. Germline V gives CDR1 MNHEY, CDR2 SVGEGT. Losses at the gene ends were 4 bases for V and 4 bases for J; bases not matched to a gene: 4. CDR3 length: 15 residues. The CDR3 reads CASSSTSGIYNEQFF. CDR3 DNA sequence: TGTGCCAGCAGTTCCACTAGCGGGATATACAATGAGCAGTTCTTC.

This rearrangement joins TRBV7-8 to TRBJ2-7; 9 positions agree with TRBD1. The trim removed 1 base at V and 3 bases at J, leaving 7 bases unmatched. The CDR3 is 16 residues long. CDR1 is SGHVS, CDR2 FQNEAQ, per germline. The CDR3 region has the DNA TGTGCCAGCAGCTTAGGCGCGGGACAGGGATACTACGAGCAGTACTTC. This encodes CASSLGAGQGYYEQYF.

The sample holds many counts of this clonotype. The V and J genes are TRBV20-1 and TRBJ1-1; D unresolved. Germline V gene data show CDR1 as DFQATT and CDR2 as SNEGSKA (reference sequence). CDR3 length equals 13 residues. Trimming took 4 bases from V and 4 from J, leaving 13 bases between them. The CDR3 coding sequence is TGCAGTGCTACTCGGTATGTCCGCACTGAAGCTTTCTTT. Translated: CSATRYVRTEAFF.

The chain couples TRBV10-3 to TRBJ1-2; D ambiguous. The germline gives CDR1 ENHRY, CDR2 SYGVKD. CDR3 size: 13 residues. Trimming left V 2 bases short and J 4 bases short, with 8 bases between. CDR3 sequence: CAISEESLYGYTF. The CDR3 DNA sequence: TGTGCCATCAGTGAGGAAAGTCTCTATGGCTACACCTTC.

At least ten counts were recorded for this clonotype. The chain uses TRBV4-1 and TRBJ2-7; 7 nucleotides agree with TRBD2. Germline values: CDR1 MGHRA, CDR2 YSYEKL. This CDR3 region has 15 residues. Trimming cost V 0 bases and J 6 bases; bases outside gene matches: 8. The DNA of the CDR3 is TGCGCCAGCAGCCAAGAATTTCTGGGGGGGGGCGAGCAGTACTTC. Translating gives CASSQEFLGGGEQYF.

This rearrangement joins TRBV11-2 to TRBJ2-1; D is perhaps TRBD2 (6 bases). Deletions cut 8 bases from V and 8 bases from J, with 16 bases between. The CDR3 is 13 amino acids. The germline V gene encodes CDR1 SGHAT and CDR2 FQNNGV. CDR3 loop: CASGDWIWDEQFF. CDR3 nucleotide sequence: TGTGCCAGCGGGGACTGGATTTGGGATGAGCAGTTCTTC.

The V call is TRBV6-1, the J call TRBJ2-7; 8 positions agree with TRBD2. With V trimmed by 7 bases and J by 0 bases, 5 bases remained unmatched. This CDR3 contains 14 residues. The germline V gene encodes CDR1 MNHNS and CDR2 SASEGT. CDR3 in amino acids: CASKVAGGSYEQYF. The CDR3 DNA is TGTGCCAGCAAGGTGGCGGGGGGCTCCTACGAGCAGTACTTC.

This clonotype was detected a few times. The chain has TRBV30 and TRBJ2-6; D unresolved. CDR1 is GTSNPN, CDR2 SVGIG, per germline (reference sequence). CDR3 size: 15 residues. V dropped 0 bases and J dropped 2 bases, with 8 bases sitting between them. The CDR3 region is CAWSVGLTGANVLTF. As DNA, the CDR3 is TGTGCCTGGAGTGTAGGGTTAACTGGGGCCAACGTCCTGACTTTC.

This clonotype occurred a few times. This rearrangement joins TRBV10-3 to TRBJ2-3; no firm D call. With 2 bases removed from V and 12 bases from J, the gap between germline ends came to 12 bases. Germline CDR1 and CDR2: ENHRY and SYGVKD. CDR3 size: 12 residues. The CDR3 spells CAISEMGPSQYF. The CDR3 coding sequence is TGTGCCATCAGTGAGATGGGCCCGTCCCAGTATTTT.

The chain couples TRBV2 to TRBJ2-7, with D tentatively TRBD1 (5 bases). V lost 3 bases and J 0 bases, leaving 12 bases between the germline ends. CDR3 length: 15 residues. Germline CDR1 SNHLY, CDR2 FYNNEI. CDR3: CASSERTPNSYEQYF. DNA for the CDR3: TGTGCCAGCAGTGAGCGGACACCGAACTCCTACGAGCAGTACTTC. Full variable domain (rest looked up from reference TRBV2 and TRBJ2-7): EPEVTQTPSHQVTQMGQEVILRCVPISNHLYFYWYRQILGQKVEFLVSFYNNEISEKSEIFDDQFSVERPDGSNFTLKIRSTKLEDSAMYFCASSERTPNSYEQYFGPGTRLTVT.

This clonotype was recorded at least ten times. J is TRBJ2-7 and V is TRBV10-3; D may be TRBD1 (6 bases). Germline V gives CDR1 ENHRY, CDR2 SYGVKD. Between the trimmed V and J ends, which lost 4 bases and 2 bases, there was a span of 12 bases. This CDR3 spans 14 amino acids. The CDR3 bases are TGTGCCATCAGTGGTACGACAGGTACCTACGAGCAGTACTTC. Amino acids: CAISGTTGTYEQYF.

The genes are TRBV12-5 and TRBJ1-1; weak D call: TRBD1 (6 bases). Trimming pared 7 bases from V and 6 bases from J, leaving 18 bases between. The CDR3 runs 14 residues. Germline loops: CDR1 LGHNT, CDR2 FRNRAP. The CDR3 DNA reads as TGTGCTAGTGATTTCCAGGGGCACTTCGCTGAAGCTTTCTTT. Amino acid sequence: CASDFQGHFAEAFF.

The chain is built from TRBV6-5 and TRBJ1-6; no clear D gene. The V gene lost 5 bases and the J gene lost 8 bases, with 7 bases spanning the gap. This CDR3 has 12 amino acids. The germline CDR1 and CDR2 sequences are MNHEY and SVGAGI. This CDR3 is CASSRMDSPLHF. The CDR3 region has the DNA TGTGCCAGCAGTCGTATGGATTCACCCCTCCACTTT.

J is TRBJ2-1 and V is TRBV27; D is unresolved. V lost 0 bases, J lost 4 bases, and 7 bases lay in between. This CDR3 comprises 14 residues. Germline V gives CDR1 MNHEY, CDR2 SMNVEV (reference sequence). The chain's CDR3 is CASSLSNLYNEQFF. The CDR3 DNA reads TGTGCCAGCAGTTTATCGAACCTTTACAATGAGCAGTTCTTC.

V usage is TRBV5-1 and J usage is TRBJ2-5; D perhaps matches TRBD1 (6 bases). This CDR3 is built from 14 residues. Germline lookup yields CDR1 SGHRS and CDR2 YFSETQ. Trimming pared 0 bases from V and 7 bases from J, leaving 13 bases between. CDR3 amino acids: CASSLGGHRGTQYF. In DNA, the CDR3 is TGCGCCAGCAGCTTGGGGGGACACCGAGGGACCCAGTACTTC.

The chain joins TRBV6-5 to TRBJ2-7; TRBD2 matches at 7 bases. The germline V gene has CDR1 MNHEY and CDR2 SVGAGI. Trimming removed 4 bases from V and 7 bases from J; junction bases left unmatched: 13. The CDR3 has 15 amino acids. CDR3 DNA sequence: TGTGCCAGCAGTTCATGGCTACTCATGGGGGGGGAGCAGTACTTC. This gives the protein CASSSWLLMGGEQYF.

The count of this clonotype is one. CDR3 DNA: TGCAGTGTTCCCGACCGGCTAATTGAGACCCAGTACTTC. As protein: CSVPDRLIETQYF. The chain couples TRBV20-1 to TRBJ2-5; D gene unclear. The V gene's germline CDR1 is DFQATT and CDR2 SNEGSKA (reference sequence). Between the trimmed V and J ends, which lost 7 bases and 5 bases, there was a span of 17 bases. The CDR3 consists of 13 residues.

As concerns this clonotype: This may come from a read error, since a much larger clone is one base off. The chain is built from TRBV4-1 and TRBJ1-2; the D is unclear. Germline-derived CDR1 and CDR2 are MGHRA and YSYEKL. The CDR3 extends over 14 amino acids. The CDR3 bases are TGCGCCAGCGGCCAAGACGGACTGTCCTATGGCTACACCTTC. This codes for CASGQDGLSYGYTF.

The CDR3 spells CASSQDRLAEETQYF. The CDR3 DNA sequence: TGTGCCAGCAGCCAAGATAGACTAGCGGAGGAGACCCAGTACTTC. The chain employs TRBV14 and TRBJ2-5, with TRBD2 matching over 9 bases. This CDR3 comprises 15 residues. V trimming: 0 bases; J trimming: 5 bases; junction bases outside the gene matches: 4. CDR1 and CDR2 from the germline V gene are SGHDN and FVKESK.

This clonotype came up many times. V is TRBV4-2 and J is TRBJ2-1; a possible D gene is TRBD2 (5 bases). The ends were cut back, 0 bases at V and 0 bases at J, with 12 bases in the middle. Germline V gene sequence: CDR1 LGHNA, CDR2 YNFKEQ. CDR3 length equals 17 residues. The CDR3 loop is CASSQDWTGSSYNEQFF. CDR3 in DNA: TGTGCCAGCAGCCAAGATTGGACTGGGAGCTCCTACAATGAGCAGTTCTTC.

J is TRBJ2-5 and V is TRBV4-3; D ambiguous. There are 16 residues in the CDR3. Looked up from germline, CDR1 is LGHNA and CDR2 is YSLEER. Trimming took 6 bases from V and 5 from J, leaving 22 bases between them. The CDR3 protein is CASSKDWSRSGETQYF. CDR3 bases: TGCGCCAGCAGTAAAGATTGGTCGCGGTCCGGTGAGACCCAGTACTTC.

This clonotype appeared a few times. The genes are TRBV14 and TRBJ2-7; D call uncertain. V gave up 4 bases and J gave up 3 bases, with 16 bases separating them. CDR1 and CDR2 (germline): SGHDN, FVKESK. The CDR3 runs to 15 residues. The DNA of the CDR3 is TGTGCCAGCAGCCGAGTTGGTGGTCTAAGCTACGAGCAGTACTTC. It yields the protein CASSRVGGLSYEQYF.

The sample holds a few counts of this clonotype. The chain carries TRBV3-1 and TRBJ2-7; no clear D. The CDR3 has 13 residues. The V end was cut by 4 bases, the J end by 4 bases, with 11 bases between. Germline V gene lookup returns CDR1 LGHDT and CDR2 YNNKEL (reference sequence). This chain's CDR3 is CASSLRTLYEQYF. CDR3 sequence (DNA): TGTGCCAGCAGCCTTCGGACCCTTTACGAGCAGTACTTC.